Presented here are 20 T cell receptor beta chains from one specimen sequenced in a study of blood T cell repertoires in COVID-19. The table came from immunoSEQ multiplex PCR; TCRdb's copy has only in-frame clones and leaves some out. The sample has some 40,000 clones; around 82% are singletons. Sequenced sample: peripheral blood. These receptors originate from a woman over 75 with acute or convalescent COVID-19.

The chain has TRBV5-1 and TRBJ2-3; 7 bases align to TRBD1. The V and J ends lost 2 bases and 0 bases, in that order; junction bases with no gene match: 15. The CDR3 is made up of 19 amino acids. Germline CDR1 SGHRS, CDR2 YFSETQ. CDR3 sequence: CASSFLTFGTASSTDTQYF. CDR3 nucleotide sequence: TGCGCCAGCAGCTTTCTAACGTTTGGGACAGCCTCTAGCACAGATACGCAGTATTTT.

The chain combines TRBV3-1 (or the pseudogene TRBV3-2) with TRBJ2-7; 8 nucleotides match TRBD2. V was pared by 2 bases and J by 7 bases, with 13 bases of the junction left unmatched. This CDR3 is 16 amino acids long. The V gene's germline CDR1 is LGHDT and CDR2 YNNKEL (reference sequence). The CDR3 nucleotides read TGTGCCAGCAGCCAATGGAACGCGGGGGGCTTAAGAGAGCAGTACTTC. The encoded protein is CASSQWNAGGLREQYF.

The chain carries TRBV15 and TRBJ2-2, with 7 bases lining up with TRBD2. Germline CDR1 is LNHNV and CDR2 is YYDKDF (reference sequence). This CDR3 spans 17 amino acids. J lost 2 bases, V lost 0 bases, and 6 bases had no gene match. CDR3 coding DNA: TGTGCCACCAGCAGAGATGAGTCTAGCGGTAACACCGGGGAGCTGTTTTTT. This translates into CATSRDESSGNTGELFF.

V usage is TRBV11-2 and J usage is TRBJ1-5; no clear D. The CDR3 sequence is 13 residues long. Trimming shortened V by 3 bases and J by 9 bases, and 12 bases separated the two germline ends. CDR1 is SGHAT, CDR2 FQNNGV, per germline. The CDR3 bases are TGTGCCAGCAGCTTTGATCCGGAGGGGCCCCAGCATTTT. It encodes CASSFDPEGPQHF.

The chain employs TRBV10-3 and TRBJ2-7; TRBD2 might be the D (5 bases). V lost 0 bases and J 2 bases, leaving 11 bases between the germline ends. Germline values: CDR1 ENHRY, CDR2 SYGVKD. The CDR3 length is 15 residues. Here the CDR3 DNA reads TGTGCCATCAGTGAGTCGCGGAGGATTCCCTACGAGCAGTACTTC. Amino acid sequence: CAISESRRIPYEQYF.

The rearrangement links TRBV6-5 to TRBJ2-7, with no clear D. Germline CDR1 is MNHEY and CDR2 is SVGAGI. The ends were cut back, 4 bases at V and 6 bases at J, with 10 bases in the middle. CDR3 length equals 12 residues. CDR3 nucleotide sequence: TGTGCCAGCAGTTTCTTATCGGGCGAGCAGTACTTC. Translated, it gives CASSFLSGEQYF.

This chain connects TRBV5-1 to TRBJ2-7, with TRBD1 matching 7 bases. Germline loops: CDR1 SGHRS, CDR2 YFSETQ. There are 13 residues in the CDR3. V was clipped by 8 bases and J by 2 bases; unmatched bases: 7. The DNA of the CDR3 is TGCGCCAGTTCTCCGGGGACAGCCTACGAGCAGTACTTC. Translated, it gives CASSPGTAYEQYF.

The chain carries TRBV6-5 and TRBJ1-1, with D hard to call. The V gene lost 7 bases and the J gene lost 3 bases, with 9 bases spanning the gap. Germline CDR1 MNHEY, CDR2 SVGAGI. The CDR3 extends over 12 amino acids. The CDR3 here is CASKRWDTEAFF. The CDR3 DNA sequence: TGTGCCAGCAAGAGGTGGGACACTGAAGCTTTCTTT.

This clone is a singleton in its sample. The rearrangement uses TRBV19 and TRBJ2-3; TRBD2 matches at 10 bases. J was trimmed by 1 base and V by 11 bases; bases with no gene match: 6. The germline V gene encodes CDR1 LNHDA and CDR2 SQIVND (reference sequence). The CDR3 has 14 amino acids. The CDR3 nucleotides are TGTGCCCGAGCTAGCGGGAGTGGCACAGATACGCAGTATTTT. Translating gives CARASGSGTDTQYF.

J is TRBJ2-7 and V is TRBV5-8, with 7 nucleotides matching TRBD1. There are 13 residues in the CDR3. Looked up from germline, CDR1 is SGHTS and CDR2 is YDEGEE. The V segment lost 0 bases and the J segment 5 bases; nucleotides outside the gene matches: 2. The CDR3 coding sequence is TGTGCCAGCAGCTTGGTAGGGGGCCACGAGCAGTACTTC. Translated, it gives CASSLVGGHEQYF.

This clone was recorded once. The V and J genes are TRBV2 and TRBJ1-4; possible D gene TRBD1, 6 bases. The CDR3 covers 15 residues. V was pared by 4 bases and J by 13 bases, with 22 bases between. Germline V gives CDR1 SNHLY, CDR2 FYNNEI. The CDR3 is CASSANPGHSVGLFF. The CDR3 DNA follows: TGTGCCAGCAGTGCTAACCCGGGACATTCCGTAGGACTGTTTTTT.

The chain employs TRBV5-1 and TRBJ2-5; TRBD1 is a possible D gene (7 bases). CDR1 is SGHRS and CDR2 is YFSETQ in the germline V gene. Trimming left V 0 bases short and J 5 bases short, with 20 bases between. The CDR3 has 17 amino acids. The CDR3 loop is CASSLGPEEGAKETQYF. The CDR3 nucleotides read TGCGCCAGCAGCTTGGGTCCCGAGGAGGGGGCCAAGGAGACCCAGTACTTC.

The chain is built from TRBV7-2 and TRBJ2-1, with 8 bases matching TRBD2. Per the germline V gene, CDR1 is SGHTA and CDR2 is FQGNSA. This CDR3 is built from 15 residues. With V trimmed by 5 bases and J by 7 bases, 10 bases remained unmatched. The CDR3 here is CASSVTSGPSNEQFF. The DNA of the CDR3 is TGTGCCAGCAGCGTAACTAGCGGACCCTCAAATGAGCAGTTCTTC.

The rearrangement joins TRBV18 to TRBJ2-1; 9 nucleotides align to TRBD2. Germline CDR1 reads KGHSH; CDR2 reads LQKENI. J was trimmed by 4 bases and V by 3 bases; bases with no gene match: 4. This CDR3 contains 15 residues. The DNA for the CDR3 is TGTGCCAGCTCACCGGCTAGCGGGGATTACAATGAGCAGTTCTTC. The encoded protein is CASSPASGDYNEQFF.

V and J are TRBV7-2 and TRBJ2-1; 7 bases fit TRBD2. Germline CDR1 reads SGHTA; CDR2 reads FQGNSA. Germline trimming cut 5 bases from V and 5 bases from J; bases unmatched to any gene: 6. This CDR3 comprises 14 residues. CDR3 nucleotide sequence: TGTGCCAGCAGCCCTGGGGGAGGGCACAATGAGCAGTTCTTC. Its translation is CASSPGGGHNEQFF.

The chain couples TRBV6-5 to TRBJ2-1; TRBD2 matches 9 bases. CDR3 length equals 15 residues. The J segment lost 10 bases and the V segment lost 2 bases, leaving 9 bases of the junction unmatched. Germline V gene lookup returns CDR1 MNHEY and CDR2 SVGAGI. The CDR3 spells CASSYGIAGVREQFF. The CDR3 bases are TGTGCCAGCAGTTACGGAATAGCGGGAGTTCGGGAGCAGTTCTTC.

The chain combines TRBV2 with TRBJ1-2; 9 nucleotides line up with TRBD1. The CDR3 runs to 14 residues. V dropped 6 bases and J dropped 5; count of bases not matched to a gene: 7. Per the germline V gene, CDR1 is SNHLY and CDR2 is FYNNEI. The CDR3 region is CASSAEQGAYGYTF. CDR3 DNA: TGTGCCAGCAGCGCGGAACAGGGGGCTTATGGCTACACCTTC.

The V call is TRBV6-4, the J call TRBJ2-2; 8 nucleotides agree with TRBD1. This CDR3 comprises 17 residues. Germline V gives CDR1 MRHNA, CDR2 SNTAGT. Unmatched junction bases numbered 7, after V lost 3 bases and J lost 1 base. The CDR3 here is CASSEVAGTGNTGELFF. In nucleotides, the CDR3 is TGTGCCAGCAGTGAGGTTGCCGGGACAGGGAACACCGGGGAGCTGTTTTTT.

The chain uses TRBV10-3 and TRBJ2-7, with D perhaps TRBD2 (6 bases). The CDR3 loop spans 12 amino acids. CDR1 is ENHRY and CDR2 is SYGVKD in the germline V gene. With 10 bases removed from V and 0 bases from J, the gap between germline ends came to 10 bases. The CDR3 sequence is CATGLSSYEQYF. CDR3 coding DNA: TGTGCCACGGGACTCAGCTCCTACGAGCAGTACTTC.

The rearrangement joins TRBV2 to TRBJ1-2; 7 bases are a match to TRBD1. In germline, CDR1 is SNHLY, CDR2 FYNNEI. V was clipped by 8 bases and J by 6 bases; unmatched bases: 12. This CDR3 comprises 14 residues. The CDR3, as DNA: TGTGCCAGCGGGGAAACAGGGGAAACGAATGGCTACACCTTC. It encodes CASGETGETNGYTF.